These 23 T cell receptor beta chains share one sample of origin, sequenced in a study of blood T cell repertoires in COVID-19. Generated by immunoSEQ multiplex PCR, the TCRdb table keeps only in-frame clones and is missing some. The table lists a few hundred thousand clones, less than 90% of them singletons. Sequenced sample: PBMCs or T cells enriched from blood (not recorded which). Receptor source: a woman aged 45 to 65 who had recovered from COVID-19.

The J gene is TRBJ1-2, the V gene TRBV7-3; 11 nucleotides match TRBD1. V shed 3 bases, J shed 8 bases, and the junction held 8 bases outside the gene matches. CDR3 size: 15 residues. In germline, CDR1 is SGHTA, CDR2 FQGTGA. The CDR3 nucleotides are TGTGCCAGCAGCTTGGGGGACAGGGGGTCTGGAGGCTACACCTTC. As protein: CASSLGDRGSGGYTF.

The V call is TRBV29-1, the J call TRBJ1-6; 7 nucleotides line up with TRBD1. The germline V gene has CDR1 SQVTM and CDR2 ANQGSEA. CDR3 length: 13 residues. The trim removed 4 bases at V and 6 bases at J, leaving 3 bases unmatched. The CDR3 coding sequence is TGCAGCGTTGGACAGGGAAGTAATTCACCCCTCCACTTT. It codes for CSVGQGSNSPLHF.

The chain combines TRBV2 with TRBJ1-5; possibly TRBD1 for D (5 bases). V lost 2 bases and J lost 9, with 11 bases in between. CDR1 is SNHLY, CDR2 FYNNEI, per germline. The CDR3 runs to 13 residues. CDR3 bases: TGTGCCAGCAGTGAAAGGCAGGGAGGGCCCCAGCATTTT. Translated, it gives CASSERQGGPQHF.

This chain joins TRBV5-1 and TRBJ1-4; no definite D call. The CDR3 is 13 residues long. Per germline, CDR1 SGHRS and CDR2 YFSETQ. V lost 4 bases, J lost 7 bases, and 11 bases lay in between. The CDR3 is CASSLGFSEKLFF. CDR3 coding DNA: TGCGCCAGCAGCCTGGGGTTTAGTGAAAAACTGTTTTTT.

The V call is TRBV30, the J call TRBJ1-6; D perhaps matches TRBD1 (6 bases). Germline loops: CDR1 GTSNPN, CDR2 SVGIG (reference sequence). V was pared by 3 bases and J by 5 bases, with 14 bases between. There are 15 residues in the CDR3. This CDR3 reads CAWRQGWGDNSPLHF. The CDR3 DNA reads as TGTGCCTGGAGACAGGGATGGGGAGATAATTCACCCCTCCACTTT.

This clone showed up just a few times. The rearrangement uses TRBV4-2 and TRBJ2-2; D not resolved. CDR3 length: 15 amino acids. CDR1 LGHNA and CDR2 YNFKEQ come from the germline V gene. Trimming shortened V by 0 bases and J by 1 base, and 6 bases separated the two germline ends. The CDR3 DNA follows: TGTGCCAGCAGCCAAGATTCAGGGAACACCGGGGAGCTGTTTTTT. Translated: CASSQDSGNTGELFF.

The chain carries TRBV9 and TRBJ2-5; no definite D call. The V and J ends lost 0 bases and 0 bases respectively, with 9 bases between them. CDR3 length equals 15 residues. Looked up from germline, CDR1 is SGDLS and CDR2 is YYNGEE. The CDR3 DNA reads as TGTGCCAGCAGCGTAGCCCTATCCCACCAAGAGACCCAGTACTTC. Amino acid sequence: CASSVALSHQETQYF.

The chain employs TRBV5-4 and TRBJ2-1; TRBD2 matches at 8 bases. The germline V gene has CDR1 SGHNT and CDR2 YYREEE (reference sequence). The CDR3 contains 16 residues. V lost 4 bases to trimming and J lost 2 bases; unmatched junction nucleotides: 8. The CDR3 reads CASSPSPTSAYNEQFF. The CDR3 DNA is TGTGCCAGCAGCCCCTCCCCGACTAGCGCCTACAATGAGCAGTTCTTC.

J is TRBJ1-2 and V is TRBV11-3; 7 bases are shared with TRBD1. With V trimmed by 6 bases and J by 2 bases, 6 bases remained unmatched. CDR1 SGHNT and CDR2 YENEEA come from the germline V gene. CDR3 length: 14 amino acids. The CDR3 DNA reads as TGTGCCAGCAGTCAGGGGGACGGCAACTATGGCTACACCTTC. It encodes CASSQGDGNYGYTF.

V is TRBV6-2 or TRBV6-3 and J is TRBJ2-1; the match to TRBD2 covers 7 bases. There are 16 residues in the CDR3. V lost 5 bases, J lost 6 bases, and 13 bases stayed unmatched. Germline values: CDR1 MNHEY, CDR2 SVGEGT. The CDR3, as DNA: TGTGCCAGCAGTAGCCAGACTAGCAGATTTATCAATGAGCAGTTCTTC. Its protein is CASSSQTSRFINEQFF.

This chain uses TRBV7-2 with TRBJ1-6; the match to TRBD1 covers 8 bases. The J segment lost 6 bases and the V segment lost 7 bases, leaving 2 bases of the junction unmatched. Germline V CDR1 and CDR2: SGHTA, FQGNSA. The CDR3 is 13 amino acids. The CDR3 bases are TGTGCCAGCAAGACAGGGGTTAATTCACCCCTCCACTTT. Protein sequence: CASKTGVNSPLHF.

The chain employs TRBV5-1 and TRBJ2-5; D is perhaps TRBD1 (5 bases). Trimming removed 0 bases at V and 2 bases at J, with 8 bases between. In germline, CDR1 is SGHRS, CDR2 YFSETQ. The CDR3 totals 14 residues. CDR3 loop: CASSLGQRQETQYF. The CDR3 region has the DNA TGCGCCAGCAGCTTGGGACAGAGACAAGAGACCCAGTACTTC. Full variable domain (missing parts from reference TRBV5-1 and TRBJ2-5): KAGVTQTPRYLIKTRGQQVTLSCSPISGHRSVSWYQQTPGQGLQFLFEYFSETQRNKGNFPGRFSGRQFSNSRSEMNVSTLELGDSALYLCASSLGQRQETQYFGPGTRLLVL.

CDR3 DNA sequence: TGCAGCGTTGCCTCGGGGGGAGGAACTGAAGCTTTCTTT. This codes for CSVASGGGTEAFF. V usage is TRBV29-1 and J usage is TRBJ1-1; D might be TRBD1 (5 bases). CDR1 and CDR2 from the germline V gene are SQVTM and ANQGSEA. Trimming removed 4 bases at V and 5 bases at J, with 14 bases between. The CDR3 spans 13 residues.

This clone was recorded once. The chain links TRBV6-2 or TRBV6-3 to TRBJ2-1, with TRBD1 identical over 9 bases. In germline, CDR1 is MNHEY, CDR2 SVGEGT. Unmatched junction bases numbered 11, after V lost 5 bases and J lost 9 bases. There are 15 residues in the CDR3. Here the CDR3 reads CASSKTGTGFGEQFF. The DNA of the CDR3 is TGTGCCAGCAGTAAAACCGGGACAGGGTTTGGTGAGCAGTTCTTC.

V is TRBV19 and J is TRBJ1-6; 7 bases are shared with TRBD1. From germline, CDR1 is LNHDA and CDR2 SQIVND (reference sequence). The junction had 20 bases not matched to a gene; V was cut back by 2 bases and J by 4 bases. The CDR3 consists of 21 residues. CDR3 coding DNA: TGTGCCAGTAGTATAATAGGGGGCGACAGTCTCATTGGGGAGTATAATTCACCCCTCCACTTT. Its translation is CASSIIGGDSLIGEYNSPLHF.

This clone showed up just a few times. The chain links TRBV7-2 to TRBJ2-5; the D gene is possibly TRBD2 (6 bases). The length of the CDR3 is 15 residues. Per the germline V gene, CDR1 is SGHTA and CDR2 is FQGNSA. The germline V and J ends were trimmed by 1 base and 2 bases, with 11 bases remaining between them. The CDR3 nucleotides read TGTGCCAGCAGCTTAGGCGGGGCGTATCAAGAGACCCAGTACTTC. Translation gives CASSLGGAYQETQYF.

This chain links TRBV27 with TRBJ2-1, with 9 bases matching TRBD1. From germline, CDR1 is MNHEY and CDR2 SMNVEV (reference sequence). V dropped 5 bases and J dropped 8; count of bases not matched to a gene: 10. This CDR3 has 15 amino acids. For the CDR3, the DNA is TGTGCCAGCAGTCACGGGACAGGGTATTCCGATGAGCAGTTCTTC. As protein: CASSHGTGYSDEQFF.

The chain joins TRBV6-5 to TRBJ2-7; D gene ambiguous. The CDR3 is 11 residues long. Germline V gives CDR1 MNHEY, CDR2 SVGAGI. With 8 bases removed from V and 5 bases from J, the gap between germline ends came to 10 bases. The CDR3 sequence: CASSELNEQYF. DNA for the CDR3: TGTGCCAGCTCTGAGTTGAACGAGCAGTACTTC.

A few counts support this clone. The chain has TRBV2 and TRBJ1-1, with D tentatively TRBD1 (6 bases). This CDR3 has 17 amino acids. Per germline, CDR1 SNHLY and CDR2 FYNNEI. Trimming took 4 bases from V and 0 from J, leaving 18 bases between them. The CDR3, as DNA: TGTGCCAGCAGTGTGGGGCAGGGGAATTCGGTGAACACTGAAGCTTTCTTT. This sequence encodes CASSVGQGNSVNTEAFF.

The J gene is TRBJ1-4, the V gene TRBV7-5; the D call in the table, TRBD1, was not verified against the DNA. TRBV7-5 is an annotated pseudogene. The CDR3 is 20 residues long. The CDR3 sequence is CVRTTRRANRAEVANEKLFF. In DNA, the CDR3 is TGTGTCAGAACCACTCGCCGCGCGAACAGGGCAGAAGTGGCTAATGAAAAACTGTTTTTT.

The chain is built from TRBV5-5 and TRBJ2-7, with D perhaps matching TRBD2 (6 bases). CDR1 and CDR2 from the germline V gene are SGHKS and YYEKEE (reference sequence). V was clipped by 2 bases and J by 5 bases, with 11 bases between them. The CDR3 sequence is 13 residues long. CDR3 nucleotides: TGTGCCAGCAGCTTATTAGGGAGGAACGAGCAGTACTTC. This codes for CASSLLGRNEQYF. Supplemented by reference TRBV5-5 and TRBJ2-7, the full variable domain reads DAGVTQSPTHLIKTRGQQVTLRCSPISGHKSVSWYQQVLGQGPQFIFQYYEKEERGRGNFPDRFSARQFPNYSSELNVNALLLGDSALYLCASSLLGRNEQYFGPGTRLTVT.

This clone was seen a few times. CDR3 nucleotides: TGCGCCAGCAGCCAAGGTTGGTCACAGGGACATCAGCCCCAGCATTTT. This translates into CASSQGWSQGHQPQHF. The chain links TRBV4-3 to TRBJ1-5, with D possibly matching TRBD1 (6 bases). Germline lookup yields CDR1 LGHNA and CDR2 YSLEER. The CDR3 is 16 amino acids. V shed 1 base and J shed 5 bases, with 15 bases lying between them.

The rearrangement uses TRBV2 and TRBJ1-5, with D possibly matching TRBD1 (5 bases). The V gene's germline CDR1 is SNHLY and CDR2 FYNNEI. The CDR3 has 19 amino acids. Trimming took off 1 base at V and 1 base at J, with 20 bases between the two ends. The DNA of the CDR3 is TGTGCCAGCAGTGAAGATCGGACATTACCACGGTACAGCAATCAGCCCCAGCATTTT. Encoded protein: CASSEDRTLPRYSNQPQHF.